The following is a T cell receptor beta chain sequence with its context. Locally advanced or metastatic urothelial carcinoma was present in patients. The sample originates from a study of PD-L1 blockade in urothelial cancer. Study-level information: Analyses were performed on blood at 3 weeks after treatment start (the second dose) and at 6 weeks.

Data came from immunoSEQ multiplex PCR; TCRdb stores just in-frame clones and leaves some out. This sample has 70,000 to 75,000 clones, with 80% to 90% found just once. Germline V lookup: CDR1 SEHNR, CDR2 FQNEAQ (reference sequence). The CDR3 is 15 residues long. The origin of this receptor is a man in his sixties or seventies with urothelial cancer. This specimen consisted of PBMCs, obtained around atezolizumab (anti-PD-L1) treatment. The genes are TRBV7-9 and TRBJ2-6; 9 bases match TRBD1. The CDR3 sequence: CVPGQGFAGANVLTF. In DNA form, the CDR3 reads TGTGTCCCGGGACAGGGTTTCGCTGGGGCCAACGTCCTGACTTTC.